This is a list of T cell receptor beta chains from one sample in a study of shared clonotypes between healthy human individuals. TCRdb's table, derived via immunoSEQ multiplex PCR, lists solely in-frame clones and lacks some. The table has approximately 650,000 clones, roughly 96% seen once. The source material was naive CD8+ T cells sorted from blood. These TCRs come from a woman aged 25 to 39 in good health. The CDR3 runs from the conserved cysteine through the conserved F or W. Fields, in order: J gene, V gene, CDR3 protein.

TRBJ1-1 | TRBV6-5 | CASSFLAEWGTGEAFF
TRBJ2-1 | TRBV30 | CAWSILAGVNEQFF
TRBJ2-7 | TRBV9 | CASSLTIGQGGEQYF
TRBJ2-1 | TRBV7-9 | CASSPRLAELGEEEQFF
TRBJ1-5 | TRBV27 | CASSLSGDNQPQHF
TRBJ2-7 | TRBV6-5 | CASSYRPGLAYEQYF
TRBJ2-2 | TRBV6-5 | CASSAGHQFTGELFF
TRBJ2-5 | TRBV7-9 | CASSPPRYQETQYF
TRBJ1-3 | TRBV28 | CASRPLRAHSGNTIYF
TRBJ2-3 | TRBV7-9 | CASSLTSGTDTQYF
TRBJ2-3 | TRBV13 | CASSLGSSGRDDTQYF
TRBJ2-1 | TRBV19 | CASSIAGSGSLTEQFF
TRBJ2-7 | TRBV4-1 | CASSQPFSSSYEQYF
TRBJ2-7 | TRBV5-4 | CASSSGLAGPSYEQYF
TRBJ2-2 | TRBV11-1 | CASSLAGVYPGELFF
TRBJ2-7 | TRBV5-4 | CASSQLVGEQYF
TRBJ2-1 | TRBV29-1 | CSAAPGGNEQFF
. | TRBV27 | CASSFNQYYEQYF
TRBJ2-7 | TRBV11-2 | CASSPGLGYEQYF
TRBJ1-2 | TRBV19 | CASSLRGAQPLYGYTF
TRBJ2-1 | TRBV11-2 | CASSLDQVGWGRDEQFF
TRBJ2-3 | TRBV7-9 | CASSSTEVTLAYF
TRBJ2-1 | TRBV5-1 | CASSPFLAGLHNEQFF
TRBJ2-7 | TRBV7-9 | CASSPGTGREQYF
TRBJ2-2 | TRBV5-4 | CASRPETGELFF
TRBJ1-5 | TRBV19 | CASSTDGYNQPQHF
TRBJ1-4 | TRBV19 | CASSIWDGVDEKLFF
TRBJ1-1 | TRBV25-1 | CASSERLNTEAFF
TRBJ2-1 | TRBV4-1 | CASSKTSGRADEQFF
TRBJ1-1 | TRBV6-1 | CASRVQGASSEAFF
TRBJ2-1 | TRBV7-9 | CASSTPGGYNEQFF
TRBJ2-7 | TRBV27 | CASSLTGIPYEQYF
TRBJ2-1 | TRBV15 | CATSNVARNYNEQFF
TRBJ1-2 | TRBV30 | CAWSVGSGQGYGYTF
TRBJ2-5 | TRBV6-5 | CASSSEWGGGETQYF
TRBJ1-1 | TRBV28 | CASSLLDRGTEAFF
TRBJ2-7 | TRBV7-8 | CASSYRDRGSYEQYF
TRBJ1-4 | TRBV7-9 | CASGEGQGGTNEKLFF
TRBJ2-7 | TRBV2 | CATIRTGTGPYEQYF
TRBJ2-3 | TRBV9 | CASSAPVGISADTQYF